The clone carrying this TCR beta chain was seen at least ten times. TCRdb reprocessed the 5' RACE reads with MiXCR, giving one entry per CDR3 protein. The table has some 500,000 distinct CDR3 sequences, 9% to 10% seen once. The J segment lost 5 bases and the V segment lost 2 bases, leaving 4 bases of the junction unmatched. In germline, CDR1 is MGHRA, CDR2 YSYEKL. The CDR3 is 14 amino acids. These data originate in a study of identical twins. The sample also formed part of further work on yellow fever vaccine responses in identical twins.

What was sequenced was PBMCs. The sequence derives from a woman aged 18-29 years in good health. The V and J genes are TRBV4-1 and TRBJ2-5, with 8 bases lining up with TRBD2. CDR3: CASSQREGTETQYF. The CDR3 bases are TGCGCCAGCAGCCAACGGGAGGGGACGGAGACCCAGTACTTC.